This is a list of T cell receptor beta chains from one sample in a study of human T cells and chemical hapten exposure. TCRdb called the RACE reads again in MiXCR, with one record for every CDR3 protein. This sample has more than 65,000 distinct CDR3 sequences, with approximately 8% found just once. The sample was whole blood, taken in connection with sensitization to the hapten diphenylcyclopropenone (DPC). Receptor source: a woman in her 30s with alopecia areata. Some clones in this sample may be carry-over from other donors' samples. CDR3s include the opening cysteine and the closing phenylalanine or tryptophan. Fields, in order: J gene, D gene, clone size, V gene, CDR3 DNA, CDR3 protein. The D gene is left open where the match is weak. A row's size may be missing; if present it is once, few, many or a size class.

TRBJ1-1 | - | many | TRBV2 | TGTGCCAGCAGTGAAAGGTGGAACACTGAAGCTTTCTTT | CASSERWNTEAFF
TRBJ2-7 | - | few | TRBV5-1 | TGCGCCAGCAGCACCAGGGACCCGGCCACCGAGCAGTACTTC | CASSTRDPATEQYF
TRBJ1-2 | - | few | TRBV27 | TGTGCCAGCAGTTTGGGGCCTTATTACTATGGCTACACCTTC | CASSLGPYYYGYTF
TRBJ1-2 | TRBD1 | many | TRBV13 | TGTGCCAGCAGCTACCGGGACAGGGGGCTTTATGGCTACACCTTC | CASSYRDRGLYGYTF
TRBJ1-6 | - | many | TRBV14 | TGTGCCAGCAGCCAAGACGAACAGGTCTCCTATAATTCACCCCTCCACTTT | CASSQDEQVSYNSPLHF
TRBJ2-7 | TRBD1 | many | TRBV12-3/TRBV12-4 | TGTGCCAGCAGCATAGGGGGACAGGGGCAGTACTTC | CASSIGGQGQYF
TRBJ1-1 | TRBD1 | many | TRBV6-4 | TGTGCCAGCAGGACGGGGGACAGTGAAGCTTTCTTT | CASRTGDSEAFF
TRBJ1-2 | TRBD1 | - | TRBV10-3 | TGTGCCATCAGCAGGGACAGAAACTATGGCTACACCTTC | CAISRDRNYGYTF
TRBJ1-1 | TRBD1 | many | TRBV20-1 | TGCAGTGCCCTCCGGGACAGGGGGCTTGAAGCTTTCTTT | CSALRDRGLEAFF
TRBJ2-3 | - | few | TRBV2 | TGTGCCAGCAGTGTACAGTCCACAGATACGCAGTATTTT | CASSVQSTDTQYF
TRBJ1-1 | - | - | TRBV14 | TGTGCCAGCAGCCGCTTATTACTGCCCACTGAAGCTTTCTTT | CASSRLLLPTEAFF
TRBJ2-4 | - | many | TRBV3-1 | TGTGCCAGCAGCCAAGATATAGTAGCCGGGGTTCAGTACTTC | CASSQDIVAGVQYF
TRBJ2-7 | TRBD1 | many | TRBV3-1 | TGTGCCAGCAGCCACCGGGACAGGGCCTACGAGCAGTACTTC | CASSHRDRAYEQYF
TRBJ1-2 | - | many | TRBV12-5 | TGTGCTAGTGGTTTGGTAGGCGACTTCTATGGCTACACCTTC | CASGLVGDFYGYTF
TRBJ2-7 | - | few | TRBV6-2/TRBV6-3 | TGTGCCAGCAGTTACGCCGGGACACAGGACTACGAGCAGTACTTC | CASSYAGTQDYEQYF
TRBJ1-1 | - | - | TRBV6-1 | TGTGCCAGCAGTTTTGTCCTACAAAACACTGAAGCTTTCTTT | CASSFVLQNTEAFF
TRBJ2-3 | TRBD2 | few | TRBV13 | TGTGCCAGCAGACCAGCGGGGGGGACAGATACGCAGTATTTT | CASRPAGGTDTQYF
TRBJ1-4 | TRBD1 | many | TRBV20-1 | TGCAGTGCTAATGAGGGGGCGGCAACTAATGAAAAACTGTTTTTT | CSANEGAATNEKLFF
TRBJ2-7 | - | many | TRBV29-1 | TGCAGCGTGGGGACGCGGACCCCCTACGAGCAGTACTTC | CSVGTRTPYEQYF
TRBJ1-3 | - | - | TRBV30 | TGTGCCTGGAGTGTGGGGATCTCCTTGGCTGGAAACACCATATATTTT | CAWSVGISLAGNTIYF
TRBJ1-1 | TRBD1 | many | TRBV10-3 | TGTGCCATCAGTAACAGGGGTGGCACTGAAGCTTTCTTT | CAISNRGGTEAFF
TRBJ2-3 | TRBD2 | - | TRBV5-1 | TGCGCCAGCAGCAGCGGGGGGGCCCAACCCCGCACAGATACGCAGTATTTT | CASSSGGAQPRTDTQYF
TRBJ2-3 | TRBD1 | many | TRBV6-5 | TGTGCCAGCAGTCGAAATAAAGCAGGGAAGGGGGCCGCTACGCAGTATTTT | CASSRNKAGKGAATQYF
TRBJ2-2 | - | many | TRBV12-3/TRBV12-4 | TGTGCCAGCAGTCGGACGCGCAGAAACACCGGGGAGCTGTTTTTT | CASSRTRRNTGELFF
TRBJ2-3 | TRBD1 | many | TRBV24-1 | TGTGCCACCAGCGGGACAGGGGACACAGATACGCAGTATTTT | CATSGTGDTDTQYF
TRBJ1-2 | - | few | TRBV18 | TGTGCCAGCTTACCACAGGGCGGGGATGGCTACACCTTC | CASLPQGGDGYTF
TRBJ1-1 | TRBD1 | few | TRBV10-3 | TGTGCCATCAGTTATACCCCAGGGGGAGAAGCTTTCTTT | CAISYTPGGEAFF
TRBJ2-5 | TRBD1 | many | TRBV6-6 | TGTGCCAGCAGTTACTCGGGGACAGGGCTAAGAGAGACCCAGTACTTC | CASSYSGTGLRETQYF
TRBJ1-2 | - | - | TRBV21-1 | TGTGCCAGTCCCATAGGTGAAGGCTTCCCCCTTGGCTATGGCTACACCTTC | CASPIGEGFPLGYGYTF
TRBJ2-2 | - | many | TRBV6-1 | TGTGCCAGCAAAGAACAGTGGGTCACCGGGGAGCTGTTTTTT | CASKEQWVTGELFF
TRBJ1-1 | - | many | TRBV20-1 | TGCAGTGCCAGATTGTACGGGCCCAGCCTCTTT | CSARLYGPSLF
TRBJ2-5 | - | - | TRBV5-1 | TGCGCCAGCAGCTTGGTGCCCGGGAACGAGACCCAGTACTTC | CASSLVPGNETQYF
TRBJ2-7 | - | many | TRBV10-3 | TGTGCCATCAGTGACCCATCGGGACAATACGAGCAGTACTTC | CAISDPSGQYEQYF
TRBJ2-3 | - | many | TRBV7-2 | TGTGCCAGCAGCAAAATAGGGGTTTTTGCGGATACGCAGTATTTT | CASSKIGVFADTQYF
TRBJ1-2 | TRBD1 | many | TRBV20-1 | TGCAGTGCTAGAGGTCAGGGGGCTAACTATGGCTACACCTTC | CSARGQGANYGYTF
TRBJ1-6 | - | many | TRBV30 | TGTGCCTGGAGGGATACAGGACCCCTCCACTTT | CAWRDTGPLHF
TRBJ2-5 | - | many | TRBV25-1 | TGTGCCAGCGGTGAGACCCAGTACTTC | CASGETQYF
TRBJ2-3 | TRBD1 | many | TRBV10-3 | TGTGCCATCGCGGGACAGGGACCAGATACGCAGTATTTT | CAIAGQGPDTQYF
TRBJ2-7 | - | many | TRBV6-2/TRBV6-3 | TGTGCCAGCAGTTACATCTCAGGGCCCTACGAGCAGTACTTC | CASSYISGPYEQYF
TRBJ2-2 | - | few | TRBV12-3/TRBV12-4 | TGTGCCAGCAGTTTGTTCGATCGGGGGGAGCTGTTTTTT | CASSLFDRGELFF
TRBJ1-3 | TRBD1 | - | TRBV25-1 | TGTGCCAGCAGTGAATCGGGACAGCGGCGAAACACCATATATTTT | CASSESGQRRNTIYF
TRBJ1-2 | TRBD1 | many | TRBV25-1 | TGTGCCAGCAGACAACAGGGGACTGATGGCTACACCTTC | CASRQQGTDGYTF
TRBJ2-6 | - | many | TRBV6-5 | TGTGCCAGCAGGGCTTCTGGGGCCAACGTCCTGACTTTC | CASRASGANVLTF
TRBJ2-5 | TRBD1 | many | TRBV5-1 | TGCGCCAGCAGCATCCCCGGGACAGGGGGCCAAGAGACCCAGTACTTC | CASSIPGTGGQETQYF
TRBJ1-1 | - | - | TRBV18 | TGTGCCAGCTCACCACGCGCAACCAGGGAGAACACTGAAGCTTTCTTT | CASSPRATRENTEAFF
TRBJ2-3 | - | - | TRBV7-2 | TGTGCCAGCAGCCCCGGCGTGGGGCAGGGAAGAGCAGATACGCAGTATTTT | CASSPGVGQGRADTQYF
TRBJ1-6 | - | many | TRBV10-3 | TGTGCCATCAGCGGGGGATCGAGAAATTCACCCCTCCACTTT | CAISGGSRNSPLHF
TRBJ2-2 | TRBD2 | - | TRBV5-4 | TGTGCCAGCAGCCCCAGTAGCGGGGAAAACACCGGGGAGCTGTTTTTT | CASSPSSGENTGELFF
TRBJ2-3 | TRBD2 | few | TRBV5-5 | TGTGCCAGCAGCCTTCGACTAGCGGGGGGGCTGAGCACAGATACGCAGTATTTT | CASSLRLAGGLSTDTQYF